Reported below is one TCR beta chain. Per the germline V gene, CDR1 is KGHDR and CDR2 is SFDVKD. Trimming removed 2 bases from V and 8 bases from J, with 17 bases in between. The CDR3 loop spans 15 amino acids. One entry per CDR3 protein results from TCRdb running MiXCR on the RT-PCR reads. The sample has 650,000 to 800,000 distinct CDR3 sequences, 14% seen once. The rearrangement links TRBV24-1 to TRBJ1-2; unclear D gene. The clonotype comes from a female donor in good health, serving as a healthy control. Input material: memory CD4+ T cells from blood. The CDR3 DNA reads TGTGCCACCAGTGATTCAGAAGGTGGAGGAGAGGGCTACACCTTC. It encodes CATSDSEGGGEGYTF.